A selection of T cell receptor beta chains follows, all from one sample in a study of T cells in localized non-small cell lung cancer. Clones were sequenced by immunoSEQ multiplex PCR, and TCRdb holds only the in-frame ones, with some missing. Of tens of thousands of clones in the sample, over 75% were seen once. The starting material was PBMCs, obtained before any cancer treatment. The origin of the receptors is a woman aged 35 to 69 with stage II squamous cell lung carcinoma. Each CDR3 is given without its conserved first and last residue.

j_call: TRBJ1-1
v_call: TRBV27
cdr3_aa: ASNRQGPNTEAF

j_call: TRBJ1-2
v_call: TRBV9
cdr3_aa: ASSVGGQNYGYT

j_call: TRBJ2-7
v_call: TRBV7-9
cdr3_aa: ASSVPTSGSSEQY

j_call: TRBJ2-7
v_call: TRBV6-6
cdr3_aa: ASSYSRLAGNEQY

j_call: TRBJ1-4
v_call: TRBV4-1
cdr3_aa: ASSLEGSVNEKLF

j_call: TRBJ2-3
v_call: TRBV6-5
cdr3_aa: ASSFTGPDTQY

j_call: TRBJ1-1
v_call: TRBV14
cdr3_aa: ASSHRTGWNTEAF

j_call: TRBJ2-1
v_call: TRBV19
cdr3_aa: ASSPSGITIGNNEQF

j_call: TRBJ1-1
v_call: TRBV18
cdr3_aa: ASSPEVRGEAF

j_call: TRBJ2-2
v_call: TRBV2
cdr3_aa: ASSVGTGDGELF

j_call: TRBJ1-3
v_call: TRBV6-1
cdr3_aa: ASSFEVSSGNTIY

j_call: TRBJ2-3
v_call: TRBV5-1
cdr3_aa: ASSLEQVTDTQY

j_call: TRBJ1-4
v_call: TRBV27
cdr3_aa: ASSLQSGTGDPQKLF

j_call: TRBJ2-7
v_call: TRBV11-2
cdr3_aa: ASSYRPGRADYEQY

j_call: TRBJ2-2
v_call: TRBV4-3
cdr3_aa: ASSHSAAANTGELF

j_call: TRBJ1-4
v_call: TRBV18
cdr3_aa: ASSRDRNEKLF

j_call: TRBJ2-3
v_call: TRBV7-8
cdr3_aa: ASSFFGGRTDTQY

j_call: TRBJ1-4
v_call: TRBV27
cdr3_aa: ASRHINRDRGRMNEKLF

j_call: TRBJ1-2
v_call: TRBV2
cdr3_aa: ASSDRAQPNYGYT

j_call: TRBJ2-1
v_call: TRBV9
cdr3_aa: ASSPLAGGGNEQF

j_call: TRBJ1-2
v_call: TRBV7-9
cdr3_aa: ASSLGLTNYGYT

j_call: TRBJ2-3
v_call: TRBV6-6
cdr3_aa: ASTGGRGSTDTQY

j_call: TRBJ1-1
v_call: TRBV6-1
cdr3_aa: ASSEGQGYSNTEAF

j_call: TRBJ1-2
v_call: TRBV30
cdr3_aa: AWSRDRPYGYT

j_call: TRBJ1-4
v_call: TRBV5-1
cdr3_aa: ASSLMGTENEKLF

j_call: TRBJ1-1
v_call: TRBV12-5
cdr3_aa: ASGLVPSTEAF